This TCR beta chain appears in the sequencing data of a study of T cells in Graves' hyperthyroidism and ophthalmopathy. Study information: The blood sample was taken at first diagnosis, before treatment began.

The CDR3 has 11 residues. Germline lookup yields CDR1 DFQATT and CDR2 SNEGSKA (reference sequence). RNA transcripts served as the template for amplifying TCR beta CDR3 regions. In the first-round RT-PCR of the TCR CDR3, the HTBI primer set was used. TCRdb reprocessed the multiplex PCR reads via MiXCR and lists one record per CDR3 protein. Here the sample spans 550,000 to 800,000 distinct CDR3 sequences, approximately 15% being singletons. Study outcomes and limitations: The model made its ophthalmopathy prediction, and onset followed a median around 6.5 months later.

Turning to this clonotype: What it recognizes is unknown.

Extraction of PBMCs used around 9.6 ml of fresh peripheral blood. This chain uses TRBV20-1 with TRBJ2-7; D call uncertain. Sequenced input: blood. The sequence was obtained from a man over 45 with Graves' hyperthyroidism. The CDR3 DNA is TGCAGCCCTTACGGCTCCTACGAGCAGTACGTC. This translates into CSPYGSYEQYV.